This T cell receptor beta chain was captured in a study of shared clonotypes between healthy human individuals. Study-wide findings and caveats: In contrast to clonotypes shared by all four donors, non-shared clonotypes had lower generation probabilities.

Germline loops: CDR1 SGHRS, CDR2 YFSETQ. The CDR3 has 18 amino acids. Deletions cut 3 bases from V and 2 bases from J, with 22 bases between. Assay execution took place at the deep level. TCRdb's copy holds only in-frame clones and misses some; the assay was immunoSEQ multiplex PCR. Here the sample spans over 1.5 million clones, 95% to 99% being singletons. Remarks on this clone: What it binds is not known.

Every contributor of samples was a Caucasian grown-up residing in Nashville, Tennessee. Naive CD45RA+ and memory CD45RA-negative subsets were split from CD4+ cells. This rearrangement joins TRBV5-1 to TRBJ2-3; tentatively, D is TRBD1 or TRBD2 (5 bases each). This TCR derives from a man aged 30-40 years in good health. The sample was naive CD4+ T cells sorted from blood. Subset indicated: CD45RA+ positively selected. CDR3 coding DNA: TGCGCCAGCAGCTCCCCCGGGGCGGGCAACGGTCACACAGATACGCAGTATTTT. It codes for CASSSPGAGNGHTDTQYF. The whole variable domain, filled in from reference TRBV5-1 and TRBJ2-3, reads KAGVTQTPRYLIKTRGQQVTLSCSPISGHRSVSWYQQTPGQGLQFLFEYFSETQRNKGNFPGRFSGRQFSNSRSEMNVSTLELGDSALYLCASSSPGAGNGHTDTQYFGPGTRLTVL.